One sample yielded the 30 T cell receptor beta chains listed below, sequenced in a study of T cells after somatic rescue of genetic block. Only in-frame clones appear in the TCRdb table, and some are missing; sequencing was by immunoSEQ multiplex PCR. The profile shows 11,000 to 15,000 clones, roughly 72% of them singletons. Sequenced: peripheral blood mononuclear cells (PBMCs). These receptors originate from a boy aged 5-17 years.

The chain recombines TRBV29-1 with TRBJ2-3, with D possibly being TRBD1 (5 bases). Trimming removed 3 bases at V and 1 base at J, with 5 bases between. Germline V gives CDR1 SQVTM, CDR2 ANQGSEA. The CDR3 is 12 residues long. CDR3 coding DNA: TGCAGCGTTGACAGGGGCACAGATACGCAGTATTTT. Its protein product is CSVDRGTDTQYF.

The V call is TRBV4-1, the J call TRBJ2-3; 7 bases fit TRBD1. Trimming took 4 bases from V and 0 from J; bases not matched to a gene: 19. The germline V gene has CDR1 MGHRA and CDR2 YSYEKL. The CDR3 has 20 residues. The CDR3 DNA sequence: TGCGCCAGCAGCCGCCAACAGGGGATTCTCACTTTATCTAGCACAGATACGCAGTATTTT. This codes for CASSRQQGILTLSSTDTQYF.

V is TRBV9 and J is TRBJ2-1; 9 bases agree with TRBD2. With 2 bases clipped from V and 0 bases from J, the junction kept 3 bases outside the gene matches. CDR3 length: 16 amino acids. Germline V CDR1 and CDR2: SGDLS, YYNGEE. The CDR3 region is CASSVVAGASYNEQFF. CDR3 DNA: TGTGCCAGCAGCGTCGTAGCGGGGGCCTCCTACAATGAGCAGTTCTTC.

This clone was seen a few times. The V gene is TRBV27, the J gene TRBJ1-4, with D possibly being TRBD1 (5 bases). V gave up 8 bases and J gave up 7 bases, with 11 bases separating them. Per germline, CDR1 MNHEY and CDR2 SMNVEV (reference sequence). This CDR3 contains 12 residues. Here the CDR3 reads CASGRGIEKLFF. The CDR3 DNA reads TGTGCCAGCGGAAGGGGTATTGAAAAACTGTTTTTT.

The rearrangement links TRBV21-1 to TRBJ2-7; TRBD1 is the table's D call and was not checked against the DNA. TRBV21-1 is annotated as a pseudogene. The CDR3 spans 16 residues. The CDR3 sequence is CASSIGTGQAIYEQYF. The DNA of the CDR3 is TGTGCCAGCAGCATAGGAACTGGACAGGCGATCTACGAGCAGTACTTC.

V usage is TRBV5-5 and J usage is TRBJ1-6; no clear D gene. Trimming removed 0 bases from V and 6 bases from J, with 10 bases in between. The germline V gene encodes CDR1 SGHKS and CDR2 YYEKEE (reference sequence). The CDR3 is 15 amino acids. The CDR3 is CASSLVGSLNSPLHF. In nucleotides, the CDR3 is TGTGCCAGCAGCTTGGTAGGGTCCCTTAATTCACCCCTCCACTTT.

Only one count was recorded for this clone. J is TRBJ2-2 and V is TRBV29-1, with D perhaps given as TRBD1 or TRBD2 (6 bases each). V lost 8 bases to trimming and J lost 2 bases, with 9 bases between them. Germline lookup yields CDR1 SQVTM and CDR2 ANQGSEA. The CDR3 loop spans 12 amino acids. CDR3 nucleotide sequence: TGCAGCTCGGGGGCCAACACCGGGGAGCTGTTTTTT. Translation gives CSSGANTGELFF.

CDR3 sequence reads: CASSRDPNRDSPLHF. For the CDR3, the DNA is TGCGCCAGCAGTCGGGACCCAAACAGGGATTCACCCCTCCACTTT. This chain joins TRBV4-1 and TRBJ1-6; D may be TRBD1 (6 bases). Germline CDR1 and CDR2: MGHRA and YSYEKL. Trimming pared 6 bases from V and 8 bases from J, leaving 17 bases between. This CDR3 has 15 amino acids.

This clone is deemed medium-sized (0.01 to 0.1%). This chain uses TRBV7-6 with TRBJ2-7; perhaps TRBD2 as D (5 bases). Germline V lookup: CDR1 SGHVS, CDR2 FNYEAQ. Trimming shortened V by 3 bases and J by 5 bases, and 14 bases separated the two germline ends. CDR3 length equals 14 residues. For the CDR3, the DNA is TGTGCCAGCAGCTTGCGGGTGCTGGGGAACGAGCAGTACTTC. It specifies CASSLRVLGNEQYF. Supplemented by reference TRBV7-6 and TRBJ2-7, the full variable domain reads GAGVSQSPRYKVTKRGQDVALRCDPISGHVSLYWYRQALGQGPEFLTYFNYEAQQDKSGLPNDRFSAERPEGSISTLTIQRTEQRDSAMYRCASSLRVLGNEQYFGPGTRLTVT.

V and J are TRBV19 and TRBJ2-3, with D possibly being TRBD2 (6 bases). Germline V CDR1 and CDR2: LNHDA, SQIVND (reference sequence). The CDR3 covers 14 residues. V was shortened by 4 bases and J by 0 bases, with 8 bases between the two germline ends. The CDR3 bases are TGTGCCAGTAGTAAGGGACTTAGCACAGATACGCAGTATTTT. As protein: CASSKGLSTDTQYF.

The V call is TRBV7-8, the J call TRBJ1-4; no firm D call. The CDR3 contains 15 residues. Trimming stripped 7 bases from V and 0 bases from J, with 12 bases between. Germline CDR1 SGHVS, CDR2 FQNEAQ. In DNA form, the CDR3 reads TGTGCCAGCACCGCACAAATCGCAACTAATGAAAAACTGTTTTTT. Its protein is CASTAQIATNEKLFF.

The genes are TRBV5-1 and TRBJ2-3; 10 bases agree with TRBD2. J lost 1 base, V lost 2 bases, and 4 bases had no gene match. Germline lookup yields CDR1 SGHRS and CDR2 YFSETQ. The CDR3 length is 16 residues. Here the CDR3 DNA reads TGCGCCAGCAGCTTAATCCTAGCGGGGGGCACAGATACGCAGTATTTT. Encoded protein: CASSLILAGGTDTQYF. The complete variable domain, with remaining parts taken from reference TRBV5-1 and TRBJ2-3, reads KAGVTQTPRYLIKTRGQQVTLSCSPISGHRSVSWYQQTPGQGLQFLFEYFSETQRNKGNFPGRFSGRQFSNSRSEMNVSTLELGDSALYLCASSLILAGGTDTQYFGPGTRLTVL.

The rearrangement links TRBV7-4 to TRBJ2-3; the match to TRBD1 covers 9 bases. V shed 2 bases, J shed 4 bases, and the junction held 4 bases outside the gene matches. The germline gives CDR1 SGHVT, CDR2 SQSDAQ. The CDR3 consists of 15 residues. The CDR3 region has the DNA TGTGCCAGCAGCTTACGTACAGGGGGCCCAGATACGCAGTATTTT. Translated: CASSLRTGGPDTQYF.

The rearrangement uses TRBV30 and TRBJ2-1; D remains ambiguous. This CDR3 comprises 16 residues. CDR1 and CDR2 (germline): GTSNPN, SVGIG (reference sequence). Trimming stripped 0 bases from V and 4 bases from J, with 16 bases between. CDR3: CAWSVTSTSLYNEQFF. CDR3 nucleotides: TGTGCCTGGAGTGTAACGTCTACTTCTCTGTACAATGAGCAGTTCTTC. The full variable domain, rest sourced from reference TRBV30 and TRBJ2-1, is SQTIHQWPATLVQPVGSPLSLECTVEGTSNPNLYWYRQAAGRGLQLLFYSVGIGQISSEVPQNLSASRPQDRQFILSSKKLLLSDSGFYLCAWSVTSTSLYNEQFFGPGTRLTVL.

The V call is TRBV7-3, the J call TRBJ2-1, with 14 bases aligning to TRBD2. The CDR3 sequence is 18 residues long. CDR1 is SGHTA and CDR2 is FQGTGA in the germline V gene. V trimming: 4 bases; J trimming: 0 bases; junction bases outside the gene matches: 5. The CDR3 loop is CASSSRLAGGSSYNEQFF. The DNA of the CDR3 is TGTGCCAGCAGCTCCAGACTAGCGGGGGGGTCCTCCTACAATGAGCAGTTCTTC.

This chain links TRBV4-1 with TRBJ1-2; no reliable D call. This CDR3 has 12 amino acids. The germline V gene has CDR1 MGHRA and CDR2 YSYEKL. V shed 1 base and J shed 9 bases, with 9 bases lying between them. This chain's CDR3 is CASSQARQRYTF. The CDR3 bases are TGCGCCAGCAGCCAAGCAAGGCAGCGCTACACCTTC.

V and J are TRBV5-6 and TRBJ2-7, with D possibly being TRBD1 (6 bases). The CDR3 is 12 amino acids. V lost 6 bases and J 7 bases, leaving 14 bases between the germline ends. Germline CDR1 and CDR2: SGHDT and YYEEEE. As DNA, the CDR3 is TGTGCCAGCACAGGGGACGCCCGAGAGCAGTACTTC. Translated: CASTGDAREQYF.

This sequence joins TRBV11-1 and TRBJ1-4; D is possibly TRBD1 (5 bases). The CDR3 runs 16 residues. CDR1 and CDR2 from the germline V gene are SGHAT and FQDESV (reference sequence). Trimming removed 2 bases from V and 3 bases from J, with 13 bases in between. As DNA, the CDR3 is TGTGCCAGCAGCTTACAGGGTCCTAAGTCTAATGAAAAACTGTTTTTT. This gives the protein CASSLQGPKSNEKLFF.

The chain combines TRBV7-2 with TRBJ2-2; D perhaps matches TRBD2 (6 bases). The CDR3 loop spans 16 amino acids. V lost 5 bases and J lost 2, with 15 bases in between. Per the germline V gene, CDR1 is SGHTA and CDR2 is FQGNSA. CDR3 region: CASSPAVLANTGELFF. The CDR3 nucleotides are TGTGCCAGCAGCCCGGCGGTACTAGCAAACACCGGGGAGCTGTTTTTT.

This clone has a handful of counts. The chain couples TRBV29-1 to TRBJ1-4, with D perhaps TRBD1 (5 bases). The CDR3 is made up of 13 amino acids. CDR1 SQVTM and CDR2 ANQGSEA come from the germline V gene. V lost 7 bases to trimming and J lost 2 bases, with 11 bases between them. The CDR3 is CSAAGGTNEKLFF. CDR3 sequence (DNA): TGCAGCGCTGCCGGGGGGACTAATGAAAAACTGTTTTTT.

Only a few counts were recorded for this clone. The V gene is TRBV9, the J gene TRBJ2-3; no clear D. CDR3 length: 15 residues. Germline CDR1 and CDR2: SGDLS and YYNGEE. V lost 4 bases and J lost 1, with 13 bases in between. CDR3 sequence reads: CASSSVIRGTDTQYF. The CDR3 DNA is TGTGCCAGCAGCTCAGTTATAAGAGGCACAGATACGCAGTATTTT.

The chain is built from TRBV30 and TRBJ2-2, with 8 bases matching TRBD1. V shed 8 bases and J 8 bases; nucleotides not matched to a gene: 13. The CDR3 is made up of 14 amino acids. Germline CDR1 and CDR2: GTSNPN and SVGIG (reference sequence). Here the CDR3 DNA reads TGTGCCCGGGCAGAGGACAGGGCTGTAGGGGAGCTGTTTTTT. This translates into CARAEDRAVGELFF.

The chain uses TRBV27 and TRBJ2-7, with D unresolved. Germline loops: CDR1 MNHEY, CDR2 SMNVEV (reference sequence). Trimming stripped 2 bases from V and 3 bases from J, with 14 bases between. The CDR3 covers 15 residues. CDR3 nucleotide sequence: TGTGCCAGCAGTTTAGTAGGCAGACAAAACTACGAGCAGTACTTC. Protein sequence: CASSLVGRQNYEQYF.

The chain couples TRBV10-3 to TRBJ2-1; TRBD1 matches 12 bases. Trimming cost V 6 bases and J 0 bases; bases outside gene matches: 12. The CDR3 has 19 amino acids. Germline lookup yields CDR1 ENHRY and CDR2 SYGVKD. The CDR3 sequence is CAIRGDRGPRGGSYNEQFF. The CDR3 bases are TGTGCCATCAGGGGGGACAGGGGGCCCCGGGGGGGCTCCTACAATGAGCAGTTCTTC.

This clone was detected only a few times. This chain joins TRBV7-9 and TRBJ1-3; the D is unclear. The CDR3 is 15 amino acids. Deletions cut 3 bases from V and 4 bases from J, with 13 bases between. Germline loops: CDR1 SEHNR, CDR2 FQNEAQ (reference sequence). Here the CDR3 DNA reads TGTGCCAGCAGCTTGTCCCGACTTTTAGGAAACACCATATATTTT. It codes for CASSLSRLLGNTIYF. Combining the CDR3 with reference TRBV7-9 and TRBJ1-3 gives the whole variable domain DTGVSQNPRHKITKRGQNVTFRCDPISEHNRLYWYRQTLGQGPEFLTYFQNEAQLEKSRLLSDRFSAERPKGSFSTLEIQRTEQGDSAMYLCASSLSRLLGNTIYFGEGSWLTVV.

The chain recombines TRBV15 with TRBJ2-5; TRBD1 is a possible D gene (6 bases). The J call may be faulty, since TRBJ2-7 better matches the DNA end. The germline V gene has CDR1 LNHNV and CDR2 YYDKDF (reference sequence). The CDR3 is made up of 13 amino acids. The CDR3 DNA sequence: TGTGCCATATCGACAGGACCTTCCTACGAGCAGTACTTC. This codes for CAISTGPSYEQYF.

The V gene is TRBV23-1, the J gene TRBJ2-3, with TRBD1 identical over 9 bases. TRBV23-1 is known as an ORF, though its function is uncertain. Losses at the gene ends were 3 bases for V and 1 base for J; bases not matched to a gene: 14. The CDR3 runs 19 residues. The chain's CDR3 is CASSHSGTGTTGGTDTQYF. In DNA, the CDR3 is TGCGCCAGCAGTCACTCCGGGACAGGGACAACGGGAGGCACAGATACGCAGTATTTT.

The chain recombines TRBV29-1 with TRBJ2-3; 9 positions agree with TRBD2. The germline V gene has CDR1 SQVTM and CDR2 ANQGSEA. With V trimmed by 7 bases and J by 3 bases, 11 bases remained unmatched. This CDR3 has 15 residues. The CDR3 DNA follows: TGCAGCGCCTGGGGCGGCGGGGGGGCAACAGATACGCAGTATTTT. Its protein product is CSAWGGGGATDTQYF.

This chain links TRBV21-1 with TRBJ2-7; the table's TRBD2 call for D was not verified on the DNA. TRBV21-1 is assigned pseudogene status. The CDR3 is 15 residues long. The CDR3 reads CASSAREAIPYEQYF. CDR3 DNA sequence: TGTGCCAGCAGCGCCCGGGAAGCTATCCCCTACGAGCAGTACTTC.

The chain couples TRBV28 to TRBJ2-1; 9 nucleotides line up with TRBD2. This CDR3 is 13 amino acids long. V was pared by 10 bases and J by 3 bases, with 4 bases of the junction left unmatched. Germline values: CDR1 MDHEN, CDR2 SYDVKM. The CDR3 reads CATRLAVYNEQFF. The CDR3 bases are TGTGCCACTAGACTAGCGGTCTACAATGAGCAGTTCTTC.